The clone carrying this T cell receptor (beta chain) was observed a single time. Its antigen is still unknown. Time point here: persistent/refractory GD, antithyroid drugs over 5 years with positive TRAb. Preparation of the TCR library used RNA extracted from PBMCs. This sample was included in a study of regulatory T cells in long-lasting Graves disease. About the research overall: The study counted Graves' disease as persistent given over 5 years of antithyroid drugs and positive TSH receptor antibodies. Study-wide results and limits: Newly diagnosed disease favored TRBV20-1 and TRBJ2-1 over persistent disease. Compared with new cases, persistent Graves' patients showed reduced TCR diversity.

Deletions cut 3 bases from V and 5 bases from J, with 17 bases between. The CDR3 covers 16 residues. Germline values: CDR1 SGHVS, CDR2 FQNEAQ. Assembly of TCR beta libraries relied on iRepertoire HTBI primers together with Arm-PCR of CDR3 regions. Original processing methods: Sample data revealed approximately 56 TRBV and more than 13 TRBJ segments. MiXCR, run by TCRdb on the multiplex PCR reads, gives a single entry per CDR3 protein. Here the V and J calls rest on TCRdb's processing, not on the authors' analysis. This table has about 430,000 distinct CDR3 sequences, about 21% appearing once. The chain couples TRBV7-8 to TRBJ1-5; no definite D call. The sequence derives from a female donor with Graves disease. The sequencing used peripheral blood mononuclear cells (PBMCs), collected when the disease was refractory, from a patient treated with antithyroid drugs. CDR3 region: CASSLEGDGRYQPQHF. The CDR3 DNA sequence: TGTGCCAGCAGCTTGGAGGGTGACGGTCGGTATCAGCCCCAGCATTTT.